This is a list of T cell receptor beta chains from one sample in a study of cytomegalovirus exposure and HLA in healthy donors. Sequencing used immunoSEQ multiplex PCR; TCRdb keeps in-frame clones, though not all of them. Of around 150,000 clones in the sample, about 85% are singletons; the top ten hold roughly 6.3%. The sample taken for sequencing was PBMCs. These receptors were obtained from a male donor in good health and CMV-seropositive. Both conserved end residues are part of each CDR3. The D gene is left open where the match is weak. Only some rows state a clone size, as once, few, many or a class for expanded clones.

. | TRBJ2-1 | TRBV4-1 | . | TGCGCCAGCGCACGGGAACTCTTGGATGAGCAGTTCTTC | CASARELLDEQFF
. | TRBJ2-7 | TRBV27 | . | TGTGCCAGCAGTTTGACCACACACACGGACAACTCCTACGAGCAGTACTTC | CASSLTTHTDNSYEQYF
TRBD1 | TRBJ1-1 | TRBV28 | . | TGTGCCAGCAAGGGGCACAGGGGCGCAGGCACTGAAGCTTTCTTT | CASKGHRGAGTEAFF
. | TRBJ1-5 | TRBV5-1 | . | TGCGCCAGCAGCACTGGAGGTGGGCAGCCCCAGCATTTT | CASSTGGGQPQHF
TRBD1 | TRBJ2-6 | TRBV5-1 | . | TGCGCCAGCAGCTTGGGGCGACAGGGGACGACTGGGGCCAACGTCCTGACTTTC | CASSLGRQGTTGANVLTF
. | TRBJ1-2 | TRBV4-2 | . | TGTGCCAGCAGCCAAGGTCGGGAAGGGCGAGGCTACACCTTC | CASSQGREGRGYTF
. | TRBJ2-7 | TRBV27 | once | TGTGCCAGCCGTAGAGGAGGGTCCTACGAGCAGTACTTC | CASRRGGSYEQYF
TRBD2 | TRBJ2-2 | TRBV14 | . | TGTGCCAGCAGCCCATCGACTAGCGGGAGGCCCCCGAACACCGGGGAGCTGTTTTTT | CASSPSTSGRPPNTGELFF
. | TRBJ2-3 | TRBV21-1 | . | TGTGCCGCCCCCCGGGGGGCGGGCACAGATACGCAGTATTTT | CAAPRGAGTDTQYF
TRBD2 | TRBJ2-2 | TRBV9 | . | TGTGCCAGCAGCGCGGGACTAACGAACACCGGGGAGCTGTTTTTT | CASSAGLTNTGELFF
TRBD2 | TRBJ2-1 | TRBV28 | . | TGTGCCAGCAGGGAGACGAGCGGGAAGTCCTACAATGAGCAGTTCTTC | CASRETSGKSYNEQFF
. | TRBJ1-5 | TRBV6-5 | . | TGTGCCAGCATGGGGGGGTCTGATCGTCAGCCCCAGCATTTT | CASMGGSDRQPQHF
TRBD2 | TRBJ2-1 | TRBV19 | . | TGTGCCAGTAGTGGGGCGGGAGTGGACAATGAGCAGTTCTTC | CASSGAGVDNEQFF
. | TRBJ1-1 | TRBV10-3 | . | TGTGCCATCAGTGAGTCTCGACAGAGCTACACTGAAGCTTTCTTT | CAISESRQSYTEAFF
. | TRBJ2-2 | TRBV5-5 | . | TGTGCCAGCAGCTTGGAACCGGGAATGGAGCTGTTTTTT | CASSLEPGMELFF
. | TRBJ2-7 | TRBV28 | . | TGTGCCAGCAGTGCCGGGAGTAGGTACGAGCAGTACTTC | CASSAGSRYEQYF
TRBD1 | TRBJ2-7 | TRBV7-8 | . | TGTGCCAGCACCCAAAGGTCAGGGGGCTTAGGCGAGCAGTACTTC | CASTQRSGGLGEQYF
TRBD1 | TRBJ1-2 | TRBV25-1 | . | TGTGCCAGCAGTGAGTTCGGGACAGGAAAAGGGGGCTACACCTTC | CASSEFGTGKGGYTF
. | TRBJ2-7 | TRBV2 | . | TGTGCCAGCACAGGGTCTCATTACGAGCAGTACTTC | CASTGSHYEQYF
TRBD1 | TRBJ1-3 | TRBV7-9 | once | TGTGCCAGCAGCTCCTGGGACAGGGAAAGTGGAAACACCATATATTTT | CASSSWDRESGNTIYF
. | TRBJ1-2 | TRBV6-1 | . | TGTGCCAGCAGCCCGGCCGGGACATCGTATGGCTACACCTTC | CASSPAGTSYGYTF
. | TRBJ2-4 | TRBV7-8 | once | TGTGCCAGCAGCTCCTACCGGGGTGATAAAAACATTCAGTACTTC | CASSSYRGDKNIQYF
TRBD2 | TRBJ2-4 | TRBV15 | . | TGTGCCACCAGCAGAGAAGGGCTAGCGGGAGGGAGTCCGGCCAAAAACATTCAGTACTTC | CATSREGLAGGSPAKNIQYF
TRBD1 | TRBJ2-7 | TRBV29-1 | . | TGCAGCGTCGCGGGACAGGGTGGCACCTACGAGCAGTACTTC | CSVAGQGGTYEQYF
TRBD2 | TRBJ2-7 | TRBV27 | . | TGTGCCAGCAGTGCCTCTAGCGGGGGGACCTACGAGCAGTACTTC | CASSASSGGTYEQYF
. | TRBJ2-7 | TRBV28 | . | TGTGCCAGCAGTTTTGGTCAGGGCTACGAGCAGTACTTC | CASSFGQGYEQYF
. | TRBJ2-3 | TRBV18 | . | TGTGCCAGCTCACCACCAGGGGTGAGCACAGATACGCAGTATTTT | CASSPPGVSTDTQYF
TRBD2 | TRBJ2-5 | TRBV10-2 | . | TGCGCCAGCAGTGAGTGGGGAGGGCCAGACCAAGAGACCCAGTACTTC | CASSEWGGPDQETQYF
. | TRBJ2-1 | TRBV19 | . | TGTGCCAGTAGTATCTCAACCCGCATGGGCGAGCAGTTCTTC | CASSISTRMGEQFF
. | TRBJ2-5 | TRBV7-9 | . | TGTGCCAGCAGCTTGGTCACTAGGCGCTACGAGACCCAGTACTTC | CASSLVTRRYETQYF
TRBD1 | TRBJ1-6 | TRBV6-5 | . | TGTGCCAGCAGCCGACAGGGCCCCGGCTCACCCCTCCACTTT | CASSRQGPGSPLHF
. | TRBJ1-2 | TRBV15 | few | TGTGCCACCAGCGGGAGGGTGCCCCATGGCTACACCTTC | CATSGRVPHGYTF
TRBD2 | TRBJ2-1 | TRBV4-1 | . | TGCGCCAGCAGCCAAGGCCTAGCGGAAGGTATCGAGCAGTTCTTC | CASSQGLAEGIEQFF
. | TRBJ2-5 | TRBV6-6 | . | TGTGCCAGCAGTTACCGGAGGTATAGGGAGACCCAGTACTTC | CASSYRRYRETQYF
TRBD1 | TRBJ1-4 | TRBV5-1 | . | TGCGCCAGTAGTTCCGGGACAGGGGGGGATGAAAAACTGTTTTTT | CASSSGTGGDEKLFF
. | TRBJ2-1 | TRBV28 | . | TGTGCCACCCTCCGCAGCGGTTACAATGAGCAGTTCTTC | CATLRSGYNEQFF
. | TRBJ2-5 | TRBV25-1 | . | TGTGCCAGCAGTGAAAGGAGACAGGGCGGGAGGTTAGGAGAGACCCAGTACTTC | CASSERRQGGRLGETQYF
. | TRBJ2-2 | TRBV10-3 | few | TGTGCCATCAGGGCCGGTGGGAGTACCTCGAACACCGGGGAGCTGTTTTTT | CAIRAGGSTSNTGELFF
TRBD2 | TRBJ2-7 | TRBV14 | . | TGTGCCAGCAGCCGCCTCGCGGGGAATAGCGGGAGTGGCGAGCAGTACTTC | CASSRLAGNSGSGEQYF
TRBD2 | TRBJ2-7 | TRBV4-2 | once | TGTGCCAGCAGCCGGAAAAAGGTGGGAGGGCCCTACGAGCAGTACTTC | CASSRKKVGGPYEQYF
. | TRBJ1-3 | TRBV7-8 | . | TGTGCCAGCAGCTTAGGGACAACCCTCTCTGGAAACACCATATATTTT | CASSLGTTLSGNTIYF
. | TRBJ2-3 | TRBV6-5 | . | TGTGCCAGCAGTCGGAACAGGGCGCACACAGATACGCAGTATTTT | CASSRNRAHTDTQYF
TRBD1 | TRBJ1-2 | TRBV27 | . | TGTGCCAGCAGGGGGAACAGGGGGCGAGTTGGCTACACCTTC | CASRGNRGRVGYTF
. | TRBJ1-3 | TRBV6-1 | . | TGTGCCAGCAGTGGGCGGGTAGAAGAGACCATATATTTT | CASSGRVEETIYF
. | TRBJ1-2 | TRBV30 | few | TGTGCCTGGGCCGCTATATCTAACTATGGCTACACCTTC | CAWAAISNYGYTF
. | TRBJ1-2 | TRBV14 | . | TGTGCCAGCAGCCTAGGGGTTCTGCGGGGCTACACCTTC | CASSLGVLRGYTF
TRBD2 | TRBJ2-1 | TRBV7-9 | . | TGTGCCAGCAGTTCAATCCGACTAGCGGGGGGCAATGAGCAGTTCTTC | CASSSIRLAGGNEQFF
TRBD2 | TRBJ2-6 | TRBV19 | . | TGTGCCAGTAGTATTCCGTCTAGCGGACCCTCTGGGGCCAACGTCCTGACTTTC | CASSIPSSGPSGANVLTF
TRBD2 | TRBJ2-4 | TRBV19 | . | TGTGCCAGTAGTAGCCTCTATGCTAGCGGGAAGAGGGGCGGCAGTGTGACCAAAAACATTCAGTACTTC | CASSSLYASGKRGGSVTKNIQYF